The next 25 T cell receptor beta chains were all read from a single sample in a study of cytomegalovirus exposure and HLA in healthy donors. In the PCR, 60 Vbeta and 13 Jbeta primers were used. Method: immunoSEQ multiplex PCR; TCRdb's copy keeps in-frame clones and lacks some. The sample records roughly 120,000 clones, around 80% being singletons. The material sequenced was PBMCs. These receptors came from a woman aged 30 to 39 in good health and CMV-seronegative.

The V gene is TRBV28, the J gene TRBJ1-2, with a possible D match to TRBD1 (6 bases). Trimming stripped 6 bases from V and 5 bases from J, with 16 bases between. The CDR3 is made up of 14 amino acids. Germline CDR1 and CDR2: MDHEN and SYDVKM. CDR3 bases: TGTGCCAGCAGCACCGGACAGCAGACTTATGGCTACACCTTC. Translated, it gives CASSTGQQTYGYTF.

This clone was counted a single time. CDR3 DNA: TGTGCCAGCAGCCAAGAGTACACCGGGGAGCTGTTTTTT. This encodes CASSQEYTGELFF. V usage is TRBV7-9 and J usage is TRBJ2-2; D is unresolved. With 5 bases removed from V and 3 bases from J, the gap between germline ends came to 7 bases. The CDR3 has 13 amino acids. The germline gives CDR1 SEHNR, CDR2 FQNEAQ (reference sequence).

The chain employs TRBV6-6 and TRBJ1-2, with D hard to call. V was shortened by 0 bases and J by 4 bases, with 9 bases between the two germline ends. This CDR3 region has 14 residues. Per the germline V gene, CDR1 is MNHNY and CDR2 is SVGAGI (reference sequence). CDR3 region: CASSYSGGLYGYTF. The CDR3 region has the DNA TGTGCCAGCAGTTACTCCGGCGGACTCTATGGCTACACCTTC.

The chain uses TRBV9 and TRBJ1-2, with D tentatively TRBD1 (5 bases). V was shortened by 0 bases and J by 0 bases, with 9 bases between the two germline ends. The CDR3 consists of 15 residues. The germline CDR1 and CDR2 sequences are SGDLS and YYNGEE. Here the CDR3 reads CASSVGAGPNYGYTF. The CDR3 nucleotides are TGTGCCAGCAGCGTAGGGGCAGGGCCTAACTATGGCTACACCTTC.

In this sample, this clone turned up once. The chain combines TRBV19 with TRBJ1-5, with D possibly matching TRBD1 (6 bases). V was trimmed by 6 bases and J by 0 bases, leaving 12 bases between them. The germline CDR1 and CDR2 sequences are LNHDA and SQIVND (reference sequence). CDR3 size: 15 residues. CDR3 nucleotides: TGTGCCAGTAGAACAGGGATCCTTAGCAATCAGCCCCAGCATTTT. The encoded protein is CASRTGILSNQPQHF.

DNA for the CDR3: TGTGCCAGCAGCCACGGGACTATGAACACTGAAGCTTTCTTT. Encoded protein: CASSHGTMNTEAFF. The chain recombines TRBV5-6 with TRBJ1-1, with a weak D call TRBD1 (5 bases). The CDR3 is made up of 14 amino acids. Germline-derived CDR1 and CDR2 are SGHDT and YYEEEE. Trimming stripped 4 bases from V and 0 bases from J, with 10 bases between.

This chain connects TRBV6-6 to TRBJ2-1; tentatively, D is TRBD1 (5 bases). CDR1 and CDR2 from the germline V gene are MNHNY and SVGAGI (reference sequence). The CDR3 loop spans 10 amino acids. V lost 8 bases, J lost 8 bases, and 7 bases lay in between. The CDR3 DNA follows: TGTGCCAGCGGGGCCCATGAGCAGTTCTTC. It encodes CASGAHEQFF.

The chain combines TRBV27 with TRBJ1-5, with D perhaps matching TRBD1 (6 bases). CDR1 and CDR2 from the germline V gene are MNHEY and SMNVEV (reference sequence). V lost 3 bases and J lost 6, with 12 bases in between. The CDR3 totals 14 residues. CDR3 residues: CASSLRQGFQPQHF. CDR3 DNA sequence: TGTGCCAGCAGTTTGCGGCAGGGGTTTCAGCCCCAGCATTTT.

This clone appeared a single time. This chain connects TRBV18 to TRBJ2-7; TRBD2 matches at 11 bases. Germline V lookup: CDR1 KGHSH, CDR2 LQKENI. The V gene end was trimmed by 5 bases and the J gene end by 6 bases; junction bases not matched to a gene: 6. This CDR3 comprises 14 residues. DNA for the CDR3: TGTGCCAGCTCAACTAGCGGGAGTCTAGCCGAGCAGTACTTC. This gives the protein CASSTSGSLAEQYF.

The chain couples TRBV5-1 to TRBJ2-1; 10 bases map to TRBD2. CDR1 SGHRS and CDR2 YFSETQ come from the germline V gene. CDR3 size: 15 residues. J gave up 3 bases and V 4 bases, and 4 bases lay outside the gene matches. The CDR3 DNA sequence: TGCGCCAGCAGCAGGGGACTAGCGAGCTACAATGAGCAGTTCTTC. This encodes CASSRGLASYNEQFF.

The V and J genes are TRBV11-3 and TRBJ1-1; the D gene is possibly TRBD1 (5 bases). Germline CDR1 is SGHNT and CDR2 is YENEEA. This CDR3 has 15 amino acids. V lost 6 bases, J lost 6 bases, and 20 bases lay in between. The CDR3 protein is CASRLAVGGSAEAFF. In DNA, the CDR3 is TGTGCCAGCAGGTTGGCGGTGGGGGGTAGCGCTGAAGCTTTCTTT. The variable domain in full, completed from reference TRBV11-3 and TRBJ1-1, reads EAGVVQSPRYKIIEKKQPVAFWCNPISGHNTLYWYLQNLGQGPELLIRYENEEAVDDSQLPKDRFSAERLKGVDSTLKIQPAELGDSAVYLCASRLAVGGSAEAFFGQGTRLTVV.

V is TRBV5-8 and J is TRBJ1-3; D is undetermined. The CDR3 covers 14 residues. The germline CDR1 and CDR2 sequences are SGHTS and YDEGEE. Trimming shortened V by 4 bases and J by 0 bases, and 8 bases separated the two germline ends. CDR3 in amino acids: CASSIRLSGNTIYF. The CDR3 DNA follows: TGTGCCAGCAGCATCAGACTCTCTGGAAACACCATATATTTT.

This clone has ten or more counts. V and J are TRBV7-9 and TRBJ2-7, with TRBD2 identical over 11 bases. The germline V gene encodes CDR1 SEHNR and CDR2 FQNEAQ (reference sequence). This CDR3 comprises 14 residues. V was pared by 5 bases and J by 5 bases, with 5 bases of the junction left unmatched. As DNA, the CDR3 is TGTGCCAGCAGCGCCAGGACTAGCGGGCACGAGCAGTACTTC. This encodes CASSARTSGHEQYF.

This chain joins TRBV5-1 and TRBJ1-1; maybe TRBD1 (5 bases). V lost 4 bases to trimming and J lost 3 bases, with 19 bases between them. The CDR3 is made up of 16 amino acids. Germline V CDR1 and CDR2: SGHRS, YFSETQ. CDR3 region: CASSPWQGTQHTEAFF. The CDR3 DNA reads TGCGCCAGCAGCCCCTGGCAAGGGACTCAACACACTGAAGCTTTCTTT.

The chain carries TRBV7-9 and TRBJ2-5, with 9 bases lining up with TRBD1. There are 15 residues in the CDR3. V trimming: 1 base; J trimming: 0 bases; junction bases outside the gene matches: 0. Germline V gene data show CDR1 as SEHNR and CDR2 as FQNEAQ (reference sequence). CDR3 sequence (DNA): TGTGCCAGCAGCTTAGGGACAGGGGACCAAGAGACCCAGTACTTC. Translation: CASSLGTGDQETQYF. Variable domain in full (rest from reference TRBV7-9 and TRBJ2-5): DTGVSQNPRHKITKRGQNVTFRCDPISEHNRLYWYRQTLGQGPEFLTYFQNEAQLEKSRLLSDRFSAERPKGSFSTLEIQRTEQGDSAMYLCASSLGTGDQETQYFGPGTRLLVL.

About this clone itself: Other DNA sequences from this sample encode an identical CDR3 as well. CDR3 amino acids: CASSRTGGGDTQYF. The CDR3 bases are TGTGCCAGCAGCCGGACAGGGGGCGGAGATACGCAGTATTTT. The chain joins TRBV7-3 to TRBJ2-3; the match to TRBD1 covers 11 bases. The trim removed 5 bases at V and 5 bases at J, leaving 3 bases unmatched. Germline CDR1 SGHTA, CDR2 FQGTGA. The CDR3 totals 14 residues.

The chain's CDR3 is CASSPGTSPNEQFF. CDR3 nucleotide sequence: TGTGCCAGCTCACCCGGGACTAGCCCGAATGAGCAGTTCTTC. The chain carries TRBV18 and TRBJ2-1; TRBD2 matches at 9 bases. This CDR3 spans 14 amino acids. V lost 3 bases to trimming and J lost 7 bases; unmatched junction nucleotides: 4. Germline CDR1 is KGHSH and CDR2 is LQKENI.

This chain links TRBV5-3 with TRBJ2-5, with 10 bases fitting TRBD2. TRBV5-3 is classed as an ORF, of uncertain function. The V gene end was trimmed by 0 bases and the J gene end by 6 bases; junction bases not matched to a gene: 8. The CDR3 consists of 16 residues. In DNA, the CDR3 is TGTGCCAGAAGCTTGGATGAGCGGGGGGGCCGAAAGACCCAGTACTTC. Encoded protein: CARSLDERGGRKTQYF.

This clone showed up just a few times. V and J are TRBV15 and TRBJ2-1; weak D call: TRBD2 (6 bases). CDR1 is LNHNV and CDR2 is YYDKDF in the germline V gene (reference sequence). The CDR3 is 15 amino acids. Trimming pared 3 bases from V and 0 bases from J, leaving 9 bases between. CDR3 region: CATSSPGSSYNEQFF. CDR3 nucleotide sequence: TGTGCCACCAGCAGCCCCGGGAGCTCCTACAATGAGCAGTTCTTC.

The CDR3 loop is CASSVSYTGANVLTF. The CDR3 coding sequence is TGTGCCAGCAGCGTATCCTATACTGGGGCCAACGTCCTGACTTTC. The chain combines TRBV9 with TRBJ2-6; D gene uncertain. CDR3 length equals 15 residues. The germline V gene encodes CDR1 SGDLS and CDR2 YYNGEE. The V gene lost 1 base and the J gene lost 2 bases, with 7 bases spanning the gap.

The chain uses TRBV11-2 and TRBJ1-1; 10 bases agree with TRBD1. The V segment lost 1 base and the J segment 4 bases; nucleotides outside the gene matches: 3. This CDR3 region has 15 residues. The germline V gene has CDR1 SGHAT and CDR2 FQNNGV. The CDR3 spells CASSLAGQGRTEAFF. The CDR3 bases are TGTGCCAGCAGCTTAGCGGGACAGGGGCGCACTGAAGCTTTCTTT.

The chain uses TRBV25-1 and TRBJ1-2; 9 bases fit TRBD1. V was pared by 8 bases and J by 8 bases, with 12 bases of the junction left unmatched. CDR1 MGHDK and CDR2 SYGVNS come from the germline V gene. The CDR3 is 14 residues long. The CDR3: CASQLTGQGWGYTF. CDR3 nucleotides: TGTGCCAGCCAGCTCACGGGACAGGGTTGGGGCTACACCTTC.

The chain links TRBV7-3 to TRBJ2-6, with 12 bases lining up with TRBD2. Germline-derived CDR1 and CDR2 are SGHTA and FQGTGA. The ends lost 4 bases at V and 0 bases at J; junction bases unmatched: 4. This CDR3 is built from 18 residues. The CDR3 sequence: CASSSGLAGTSGANVLTF. In nucleotides, the CDR3 is TGTGCCAGCAGCTCTGGACTAGCGGGAACCTCTGGGGCCAACGTCCTGACTTTC.

The chain links TRBV28 to TRBJ2-3, with D possibly matching TRBD2 (5 bases). The CDR3 length is 15 residues. CDR1 and CDR2 (germline): MDHEN, SYDVKM. V lost 5 bases and J 0 bases, leaving 12 bases between the germline ends. The CDR3 loop is CASSPSWTSTDTQYF. CDR3 sequence (DNA): TGTGCCAGCAGTCCCTCTTGGACTAGCACAGATACGCAGTATTTT.

This chain uses TRBV2 with TRBJ2-2, with D possibly matching TRBD2 (5 bases). Trimming pared 6 bases from V and 0 bases from J, leaving 8 bases between. This CDR3 spans 14 amino acids. Germline CDR1 reads SNHLY; CDR2 reads FYNNEI. The CDR3 region has the DNA TGTGCCAGCAGGGGCGGGCCGAACACCGGGGAGCTGTTTTTT. This encodes CASRGGPNTGELFF. Combining the CDR3 with reference TRBV2 and TRBJ2-2 gives the whole variable domain EPEVTQTPSHQVTQMGQEVILRCVPISNHLYFYWYRQILGQKVEFLVSFYNNEISEKSEIFDDQFSVERPDGSNFTLKIRSTKLEDSAMYFCASRGGPNTGELFFGEGSRLTVL.